This T cell receptor beta chain is drawn from a study of blood T cell repertoires in COVID-19. Study overall: The United States, Italy and Spain supplied acute and convalescent COVID-19 samples. T cells, B-cell-depleted T cells, or PBMCs provided the cDNA or gDNA that served as material.

Trimming left V 3 bases short and J 3 bases short, with 17 bases between. Germline-derived CDR1 and CDR2 are KGHSH and LQKENI. The CDR3 has 16 residues. Original processing methods: Reference gene primer amplification in the assay estimated nucleated cell counts. Generated by immunoSEQ multiplex PCR, the TCRdb table keeps only in-frame clones and is missing some. V, J and clone size derive from that table, while D and trimming were established from the DNA sequence. The repertoire has more than 55,000 clones, 80% to 85% of them found once; the top ten carry about 9.8%. The clonotype was recovered from an elderly woman with acute or convalescent COVID-19. Material: peripheral blood. V gene TRBV18 combines with J gene TRBJ1-2; D perhaps matches TRBD1 (6 bases). The CDR3 region is CASSPSGAGADYGYTF. CDR3 DNA sequence: TGTGCCAGCTCACCTTCCGGGGCAGGGGCCGACTATGGCTACACCTTC.